This T cell receptor (beta chain) was found in a study of T cells in localized non-small cell lung cancer. General observations from the study: Across samples, adjacent lung featured a median roughly 62 of the top 100 tumor clones. The tumor had only one region sequenced, so heterogeneity remains possible.

Worth noting for this clone: No antigen is known for it.

Sequencing used immunoSEQ multiplex PCR; TCRdb keeps in-frame clones, though not all of them. The repertoire holds tens of thousands of clones, with 91% as singletons. In germline, CDR1 is MGHDK, CDR2 SYGVNS. With 6 bases removed from V and 4 bases from J, the gap between germline ends came to 10 bases. The CDR3 length is 14 residues. Sequenced here: peripheral blood mononuclear cells, sampled before any cancer treatment. The chain links TRBV25-1 to TRBJ1-6; weak D call: TRBD1 (6 bases). This sequence was found in a female donor over 55 with stage II lung adenocarcinoma. The CDR3 is CASSQTGYNSPLHF. The DNA of the CDR3 is TGTGCCAGCAGCCAGACAGGATATAATTCACCCCTCCACTTT. Based on the CDR3 plus reference TRBV25-1 and TRBJ1-6, the full variable domain is EADIYQTPRYLVIGTGKKITLECSQTMGHDKMYWYQQDPGMELHLIHYSYGVNSTEKGDLSSESTVSRIRTEHFPLTLESARPSHTSQYLCASSQTGYNSPLHFGNGTRLTVT.